This T cell receptor beta chain was obtained from a study of long-term antiretroviral therapy in people with HIV. It was version v3.0 of the immunoSEQ assay that was run at survey level. Data came from immunoSEQ multiplex PCR; TCRdb stores just in-frame clones and leaves some out. The sample includes 20,000 to 30,000 clones, 83% of them seen just once. This CDR3 comprises 12 residues. Germline assignment: CDR1 SQVTM and CDR2 ANQGSEA. V gave up 5 bases and J gave up 4 bases, with 11 bases separating them. Here the sequenced sample was unsorted PBMCs, taken 3 years after starting antiretroviral therapy. The sequence came from a man between 18 and 35 years old with HIV. This chain joins TRBV29-1 and TRBJ1-2; TRBD1 is a possible D gene (6 bases). The DNA for the CDR3 is TGCAGCGTTTCCGACAGGAGCTATGGCTACACCTTC. Its protein product is CSVSDRSYGYTF.